One and the same sample provided the 14 T cell receptor beta chains below, sequenced in a study of regulatory T cells in long-lasting Graves disease. Time point noted: newly diagnosed GD, antithyroid drugs for less than 3 months. PBMC RNA served as the TCR library source. Arm-PCR with iRepertoire HTBI primers amplified the CDR3 regions for these TCR beta libraries. TCRdb used MiXCR to reprocess the multiplex PCR reads, holding one entry per CDR3 protein. This sample has around 250,000 distinct CDR3 sequences, with 18% found just once. These data are also associated with another study on T cells in Graves' hyperthyroidism and ophthalmopathy.

Sample: peripheral blood mononuclear cells (PBMCs), taken at new diagnosis, from a patient treated with antithyroid drugs. All receptors derive from a woman in her thirties with Graves disease.

This clonotype was recorded many times. The chain recombines TRBV20-1 with TRBJ2-5, with D maybe TRBD2 (6 bases). The CDR3 consists of 15 residues. V shed 2 bases and J shed 2 bases, with 15 bases lying between them. The germline V gene encodes CDR1 DFQATT and CDR2 SNEGSKA (reference sequence). The CDR3 reads CSARSQAEGQETQYF. As DNA, the CDR3 is TGCAGTGCTAGATCCCAAGCGGAGGGGCAAGAGACCCAGTACTTC.

There are many counts of this clonotype. J is TRBJ2-1 and V is TRBV5-5, with D tentatively TRBD2 (5 bases). The germline gives CDR1 SGHKS, CDR2 YYEKEE (reference sequence). This CDR3 is built from 15 residues. The ends were cut back, 4 bases at V and 0 bases at J, with 11 bases in the middle. In DNA form, the CDR3 reads TGTGCCAGCAGCCTCGGGGAGAGCTCCTACAATGAGCAGTTCTTC. As protein: CASSLGESSYNEQFF. The whole variable domain, filled in from reference TRBV5-5 and TRBJ2-1, reads DAGVTQSPTHLIKTRGQQVTLRCSPISGHKSVSWYQQVLGQGPQFIFQYYEKEERGRGNFPDRFSARQFPNYSSELNVNALLLGDSALYLCASSLGESSYNEQFFGPGTRLTVL.

In its sample, this clonotype was seen many times. CDR3 in DNA: TGTGCCAGCAGCGGAACTAGCGGGGGGAGCACAGATACGCAGTATTTT. As protein: CASSGTSGGSTDTQYF. The chain is built from TRBV5-4 and TRBJ2-3; 12 bases agree with TRBD2. J lost 0 bases, V lost 4 bases, and 3 bases had no gene match. The CDR3 runs to 16 residues. The V gene's germline CDR1 is SGHNT and CDR2 YYREEE (reference sequence).

This clonotype was picked up a small number of times. J is TRBJ2-7 and V is TRBV6-1; 13 nucleotides line up with TRBD2. The V segment lost 5 bases and the J segment 1 base; nucleotides outside the gene matches: 2. The length of the CDR3 is 15 residues. CDR1 is MNHNS, CDR2 SASEGT, per germline. In DNA, the CDR3 is TGTGCCAGCAGTAGGGGACTAGCGGGGTCCTACGAGCAGTACTTC. It encodes CASSRGLAGSYEQYF.

This clonotype was recorded a few times. The CDR3 sequence: CASSVDLWETQYF. In DNA, the CDR3 is TGTGCCAGCAGCGTAGACCTTTGGGAGACCCAGTACTTC. The chain joins TRBV9 to TRBJ2-5; D not resolved. The CDR3 is 13 amino acids. Germline CDR1 is SGDLS and CDR2 is YYNGEE. Trimming pared 0 bases from V and 5 bases from J, leaving 8 bases between.

This clonotype was seen many times. The rearrangement joins TRBV6-2 or TRBV6-3 to TRBJ1-2; possible D gene TRBD1, 5 bases. The germline CDR1 and CDR2 sequences are MNHEY and SVGEGT. The CDR3 consists of 14 residues. V gave up 6 bases and J gave up 4 bases, with 15 bases separating them. CDR3 sequence (DNA): TGTGCCAGCAGCCTGGGGGGGTACCCCTATGGCTACACCTTC. Protein product: CASSLGGYPYGYTF.

The genes are TRBV5-1 and TRBJ1-1; D gene ambiguous. Germline CDR1 SGHRS, CDR2 YFSETQ. The germline V and J ends were trimmed by 1 base and 0 bases, with 4 bases remaining between them. CDR3 length: 13 amino acids. DNA for the CDR3: TGCGCCAGCAGCTTGCCATTGAACACTGAAGCTTTCTTT. Residues: CASSLPLNTEAFF.

The chain recombines TRBV7-2 with TRBJ2-7, with D possibly TRBD1 on 7 matching bases. Trimming shortened V by 2 bases and J by 4 bases, and 18 bases separated the two germline ends. CDR1 SGHTA and CDR2 FQGNSA come from the germline V gene. The CDR3 consists of 16 residues. The CDR3: CASSLSPAGTAYEQYF. The CDR3, as DNA: TGTGCCAGCAGCTTATCCCCTGCGGGGACAGCTTACGAGCAGTACTTC.

With regard to this clonotype: Mismatch with germline at one junction end may stem from a read error. V usage is TRBV11-1 and J usage is TRBJ1-4; TRBD1 agrees at 7 bases. Germline loops: CDR1 SGHAT, CDR2 FQDESV (reference sequence). There are 15 residues in the CDR3. The CDR3 protein is CASSFDYRGGEKLFF. The CDR3 DNA reads TGTGCCAGCAGCTTCGATTACAGGGGTGGTGAAAAACTGTTCTTT. Supplemented by reference TRBV11-1 and TRBJ1-4, the full variable domain reads EAEVAQSPRYKITEKSQAVAFWCDPISGHATLYWYRQILGQGPELLVQFQDESVVDDSQLPKDRFSAERLKGVDSTLKIQPAELGDSAMYLCASSFDYRGGEKLFFGSGTQLSVL.

A word on this clonotype: With a much larger clone just one base away, this may be a read error. The chain employs TRBV7-9 and TRBJ2-1, with D tentatively TRBD1 (6 bases). The CDR3 loop spans 16 amino acids. Germline CDR1 is SEHNR and CDR2 is FQNEAQ (reference sequence). Here the CDR3 reads CPSSLIGPGAGNEQFF. In DNA form, the CDR3 reads TGTCCCAGCAGCTTAATCGGCCCAGGGGCGGGTAATGAGCAGTTCTTC.

This clonotype was counted at least ten times. V is TRBV20-1 and J is TRBJ2-7, with D perhaps matching TRBD2 (6 bases). Germline CDR1 reads DFQATT; CDR2 reads SNEGSKA (reference sequence). The V end lost 5 bases, the J end lost 0 bases, and 17 bases lay between the germline ends. There are 15 residues in the CDR3. CDR3 amino acids: CSAGESGTPSYEQYF. As DNA, the CDR3 is TGCAGTGCTGGCGAGTCCGGGACTCCCTCCTACGAGCAGTACTTC.

With regard to this clonotype: It may be a read error: a sequence one base away is much more abundant. This chain connects TRBV6-5 to TRBJ2-3, with 9 bases matching TRBD2. The CDR3 has 17 amino acids. V was pared by 0 bases and J by 3 bases, with 7 bases of the junction left unmatched. Looked up from germline, CDR1 is MNHEY and CDR2 is SVGAGI. In nucleotides, the CDR3 is TGTGCCAGCAGTTACTCGATGGCGGGGGGGGCGACAGATACGCAGTATTTT. Amino acid sequence: CASSYSMAGGATDTQYF.

This clonotype was seen ten or more times. The rearrangement links TRBV5-4 to TRBJ2-7; 13 positions match TRBD2. The CDR3 is made up of 18 amino acids. The V and J ends lost 4 bases and 1 base, in that order; junction bases with no gene match: 11. The germline V gene has CDR1 SGHNT and CDR2 YYREEE (reference sequence). The CDR3 DNA reads TGTGCCAGCAGCAATCTGACTAGCGGGGGGATTAGTTCCTACGAGCAGTACTTC. Encoded protein: CASSNLTSGGISSYEQYF.

There are a few counts of this clonotype. The gene calls are TRBV6-1 and TRBJ1-1; D possibly corresponds to TRBD1 (6 bases). V lost 7 bases and J lost 1, with 16 bases in between. This CDR3 has 15 amino acids. CDR1 is MNHNS, CDR2 SASEGT, per germline. The CDR3 region has the DNA TGTGCCAGCAAACTAACAGGGTTGGGGAACACTGAAGCTTTCTTT. Protein: CASKLTGLGNTEAFF.